The 14 T cell receptor beta chains below were found in one sample sequenced in a study of T cells in Graves' hyperthyroidism and ophthalmopathy. The TCR beta CDR3 regions underwent amplification using RNA transcripts as the source. The study used the HTBI primer set for a first-round RT-PCR of the TCR CDR3. TCRdb re-analysed the multiplex PCR reads in MiXCR, keeping a single row per CDR3 protein. The sample holds a few hundred thousand distinct CDR3 sequences; more than 14% are singletons and the top ten take about 14%. The sample was blood. These receptor sequences come from a woman aged 40-49 years with Graves' hyperthyroidism that later progressed to Graves' ophthalmopathy.

This clonotype was counted ten times or more. The CDR3 nucleotides are TGTGCCAGCAGTTGGACTAGCGGAGACCCCACAGATACGCAGTATTTT. This encodes CASSWTSGDPTDTQYF. The V call is TRBV2, the J call TRBJ2-3, with 10 positions matching TRBD2. The CDR3 extends over 16 amino acids. The V and J ends lost 5 bases and 2 bases, in that order; junction bases with no gene match: 7. CDR1 and CDR2 from the germline V gene are SNHLY and FYNNEI.

The rearrangement joins TRBV28 to TRBJ2-7, with D possibly being TRBD1 (6 bases). Germline V lookup: CDR1 MDHEN, CDR2 SYDVKM. This CDR3 has 13 amino acids. The V end lost 5 bases, the J end lost 6 bases, and 14 bases lay between the germline ends. The CDR3 region has the DNA TGTGCCAGCAGTCCGGTGGACAGCAGCGAGCAGTACTTC. This encodes CASSPVDSSEQYF.

V and J are TRBV27 and TRBJ1-5; TRBD1 aligns across 8 bases. Germline trimming cut 5 bases from V and 3 bases from J; bases unmatched to any gene: 9. The CDR3 contains 16 residues. Germline V CDR1 and CDR2: MNHEY, SMNVEV (reference sequence). The CDR3 DNA follows: TGTGCCAGCAGTGCAATATGGACAGGGTTCAATCAGCCCCAGCATTTT. This sequence encodes CASSAIWTGFNQPQHF.

This clonotype was seen many times. V usage is TRBV4-1 and J usage is TRBJ1-6; 9 positions match TRBD1. The J segment lost 7 bases and the V segment lost 1 base, leaving 11 bases of the junction unmatched. The CDR3 runs to 18 residues. The V gene's germline CDR1 is MGHRA and CDR2 YSYEKL. DNA of the CDR3: TGCGCCAGCAGCCAAGGTCGAACCGGGACAGGGAGGAATTCACCCCTCCACTTT. Translated: CASSQGRTGTGRNSPLHF.

The rearrangement joins TRBV10-2 to TRBJ2-7, with 13 bases fitting TRBD2. Germline V gene lookup returns CDR1 WSHSY and CDR2 SAAADI. The CDR3 covers 15 residues. V dropped 8 bases and J dropped 5; count of bases not matched to a gene: 9. CDR3: CASLDGTSGIDEQYF. The DNA for the CDR3 is TGCGCCAGCCTTGATGGGACTAGCGGGATCGACGAGCAGTACTTC.

The rearrangement joins TRBV11-2 to TRBJ1-3, with D perhaps matching TRBD1 (5 bases). CDR1 and CDR2 (germline): SGHAT, FQNNGV. With 0 bases removed from V and 8 bases from J, the gap between germline ends came to 14 bases. CDR3 length: 15 residues. The CDR3 coding sequence is TGTGCCAGCAGCTTAGATGGCCAAGGGGCGGACACCATATATTTT. Protein sequence: CASSLDGQGADTIYF.

The sample holds a few counts of this clonotype. V usage is TRBV7-9 and J usage is TRBJ2-7, with D possibly TRBD2 on 6 matching bases. This CDR3 comprises 15 residues. Trimming removed 1 base at V and 1 base at J, with 11 bases between. Germline CDR1 and CDR2: SEHNR and FQNEAQ (reference sequence). In DNA, the CDR3 is TGTGCCAGCAGCTTAGGGGGGACTTCATCCTACGAGCAGTACTTC. It is translated as CASSLGGTSSYEQYF.

This clonotype was recorded many times. The chain links TRBV28 to TRBJ1-1; D gene unclear. CDR3 length equals 14 residues. The germline V and J ends were trimmed by 2 bases and 0 bases, with 7 bases remaining between them. CDR1 MDHEN and CDR2 SYDVKM come from the germline V gene. The CDR3 DNA follows: TGTGCCAGCAGTTTAAGGTATATGAACACTGAAGCTTTCTTT. Its translation is CASSLRYMNTEAFF. Based on the CDR3 plus reference TRBV28 and TRBJ1-1, the full variable domain is DVKVTQSSRYLVKRTGEKVFLECVQDMDHENMFWYRQDPGLGLRLIYFSYDVKMKEKGDIPEGYSVSREKKERFSLILESASTNQTSMYLCASSLRYMNTEAFFGQGTRLTVV.

This clonotype showed up just a few times. V gene TRBV5-4 combines with J gene TRBJ2-1; D ambiguous. The germline V and J ends were trimmed by 2 bases and 2 bases, with 11 bases remaining between them. The germline V gene has CDR1 SGHNT and CDR2 YYREEE (reference sequence). CDR3 length: 15 residues. This CDR3 is CASSFSGGPYNEQFF. In DNA, the CDR3 is TGTGCCAGCAGCTTTTCTGGCGGACCCTACAATGAGCAGTTCTTC.

This clonotype was seen at least ten times. J is TRBJ2-6 and V is TRBV18, with D maybe TRBD1 (5 bases). CDR3 length: 19 amino acids. Trimming removed 2 bases at V and 2 bases at J, with 19 bases between. The germline CDR1 and CDR2 sequences are KGHSH and LQKENI. CDR3 bases: TGTGCCAGCTCACCAATCAGGCAGGGTTGGGGAACTGGGGCCAACGTCCTGACTTTC. Translating it yields CASSPIRQGWGTGANVLTF.

This clonotype was observed many times. The chain has TRBV3-1 and TRBJ2-1; 9 bases match TRBD2. CDR1 and CDR2 from the germline V gene are LGHDT and YNNKEL (reference sequence). This CDR3 spans 16 amino acids. The V gene end was trimmed by 2 bases and the J gene end by 9 bases; junction bases not matched to a gene: 11. The CDR3 loop reads CASSQPMGLAIAEQFF. CDR3 bases: TGTGCCAGCAGCCAACCGATGGGACTAGCTATCGCTGAGCAGTTCTTC.

This clonotype was seen many times. The rearrangement links TRBV30 to TRBJ1-2, with 8 nucleotides matching TRBD1. Germline CDR1 reads GTSNPN; CDR2 reads SVGIG (reference sequence). The CDR3 loop spans 13 amino acids. The J segment lost 5 bases and the V segment lost 3 bases, leaving 5 bases of the junction unmatched. CDR3 region: CAWSRGHAYGYTF. In DNA, the CDR3 is TGTGCCTGGAGCAGGGGGCATGCATATGGCTACACCTTC.

This clonotype was observed a few times. This sequence joins TRBV28 and TRBJ2-7, with TRBD1 matching over 8 bases. CDR1 is MDHEN and CDR2 is SYDVKM in the germline V gene. The CDR3 totals 15 residues. With V trimmed by 6 bases and J by 4 bases, 11 bases remained unmatched. The CDR3 protein is CASRPTGEGGYEQYF. In nucleotides, the CDR3 is TGTGCCAGCAGGCCGACAGGGGAAGGTGGATACGAGCAGTACTTC. Variable domain in full (rest from reference TRBV28 and TRBJ2-7): DVKVTQSSRYLVKRTGEKVFLECVQDMDHENMFWYRQDPGLGLRLIYFSYDVKMKEKGDIPEGYSVSREKKERFSLILESASTNQTSMYLCASRPTGEGGYEQYFGPGTRLTVT.

Many counts were recorded for this clonotype. This chain uses TRBV2 with TRBJ1-5; no definite D call. This CDR3 contains 13 residues. Per the germline V gene, CDR1 is SNHLY and CDR2 is FYNNEI. The V and J ends lost 10 bases and 5 bases respectively, with 15 bases between them. In DNA, the CDR3 is TGTGCCACCTCAGAGAGTCGGTATCAGCCCCAGCATTTT. It yields the protein CATSESRYQPQHF. The full variable domain, in which reference TRBV2 and TRBJ1-5 provide the parts outside the CDR3, is EPEVTQTPSHQVTQMGQEVILRCVPISNHLYFYWYRQILGQKVEFLVSFYNNEISEKSEIFDDQFSVERPDGSNFTLKIRSTKLEDSAMYFCATSESRYQPQHFGDGTRLSIL.